This TCR beta chain was sequenced in a study of yellow fever vaccine responses in identical twins. TCRdb independently ran MiXCR on the RT-PCR reads; one entry per CDR3 protein. The data hold roughly 800 distinct CDR3 sequences, with 75% to 90% observed a single time. On this clonotype: What it binds is unknown.

General study results and limits: Vaccine-induced T cell responses in twins were reportedly observed to appear partly convergent, partly personalized.

The germline V gene has CDR1 SGHTA and CDR2 FQGTGA. There are 15 residues in the CDR3. J gave up 3 bases and V 5 bases, and 5 bases lay outside the gene matches. This sequence joins TRBV7-3 and TRBJ1-1; 11 nucleotides agree with TRBD1. Here the sequenced sample was T cells from blood (PBMCs), unsorted or a sorted subset (not recorded which), taken before or after yellow fever vaccination (not recorded which). The clonotype comes from a female donor who received the yellow fever vaccine. The CDR3 DNA is TGTGCCAGCAGCCTAATGGGACAGGGGGACACTGAAGCTTTCTTT. Protein sequence: CASSLMGQGDTEAFF.